The entry below describes one TCR beta chain. This sample was included in a study of blood T cell repertoires in COVID-19. Across the study: PBMCs, B-cell-depleted T cells, or T cells provided the cDNA or gDNA that made up the material.

Using immunoSEQ multiplex PCR, the repertoire was profiled, and TCRdb retains in-frame clones only, with some absent. The sample lists around 30,000 clones; around 91% were seen once. Trimming cost V 8 bases and J 3 bases; bases outside gene matches: 12. The CDR3 totals 15 residues. Per the germline V gene, CDR1 is MDHEN and CDR2 is SYDVKM. The sequenced sample consisted of peripheral blood. The rearrangement joins TRBV28 to TRBJ1-1; 7 bases align to TRBD1. This TCR derives from a man aged 80 or over with acute or convalescent COVID-19. Written as DNA, the CDR3 is TGTGCCAGCTTAACAGGGGATAAGGGGCACACTGAAGCTTTCTTT. As protein: CASLTGDKGHTEAFF.